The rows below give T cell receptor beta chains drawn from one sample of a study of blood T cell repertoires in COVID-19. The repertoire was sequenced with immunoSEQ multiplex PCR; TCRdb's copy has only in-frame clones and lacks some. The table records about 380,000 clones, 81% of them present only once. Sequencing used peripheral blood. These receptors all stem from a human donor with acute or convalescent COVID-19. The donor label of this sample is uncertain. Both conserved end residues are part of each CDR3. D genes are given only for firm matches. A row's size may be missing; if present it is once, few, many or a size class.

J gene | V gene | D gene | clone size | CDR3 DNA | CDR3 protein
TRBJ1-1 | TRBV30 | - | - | TGTGCCTGGAGATCCTCGAGCACTGAAGCTTTCTTT | CAWRSSSTEAFF
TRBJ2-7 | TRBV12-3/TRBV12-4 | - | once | TGTGCCAGCAGTTTTGGCGGGGCCTACGAGCAGTACTTC | CASSFGGAYEQYF
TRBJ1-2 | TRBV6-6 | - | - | TGTGCCAGCAGCTATACAGGCCGTGGGGCTGGCTATGGCTACACCTTC | CASSYTGRGAGYGYTF
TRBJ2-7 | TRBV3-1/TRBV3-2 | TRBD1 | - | TGTGCCAGCAGCCTCGGGACAGGCCTACGCGAGCAGTACTTC | CASSLGTGLREQYF
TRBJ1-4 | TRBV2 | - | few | TGTGCCAGCTGTGCGAGTGGAGGAACTAATGAAAAACTGTTTTTT | CASCASGGTNEKLFF
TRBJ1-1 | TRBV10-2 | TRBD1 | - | TGCGCCAGCAGTGAGCCTAGGACAGGGGCGAACACTGAAGCTTTCTTT | CASSEPRTGANTEAFF
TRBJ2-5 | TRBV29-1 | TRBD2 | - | TGCAGCGGGTATCTAGCGGGGGGACAAGAGACCCAGTACTTC | CSGYLAGGQETQYF
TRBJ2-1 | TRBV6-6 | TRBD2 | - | TGTGCCAGCAGCCCGGCAATGACTAGCGGGAGAAATGAGCAGTTCTTC | CASSPAMTSGRNEQFF
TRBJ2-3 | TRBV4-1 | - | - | TGCGCCAGCAGCCAAGATATAATTGGGGCAGGCACAGATACGCAGTATTTT | CASSQDIIGAGTDTQYF
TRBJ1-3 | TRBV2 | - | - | TGTGCCAGCAGTGGGGACATAATTGGAAACACCATATATTTT | CASSGDIIGNTIYF
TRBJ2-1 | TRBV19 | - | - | TGTGCCAGTAGTATGGGGGCCGACAGCGCAGCTATTTCGGTCAATGAGCAGTTCTTC | CASSMGADSAAISVNEQFF
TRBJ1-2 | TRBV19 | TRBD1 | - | TGTGCCAGTATTCAGGGGGTAGGCTATGGCTACACCTTC | CASIQGVGYGYTF
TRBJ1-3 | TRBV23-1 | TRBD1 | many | TGCGCCAGCATCCGGCCAGGGACAGCCCGCTTATTCAGATCTGGAAACACCATATATTTT | CASIRPGTARLFRSGNTIYF
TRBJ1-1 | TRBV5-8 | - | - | TGTGCCAGCAGCCTGACAGGCAGCATGAACACTGAAGCTTTCTTT | CASSLTGSMNTEAFF
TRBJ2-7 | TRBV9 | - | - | TGTGCCAGCAGCGTAGGACAGGATCCCTCCTACGAGCAGTACTTC | CASSVGQDPSYEQYF
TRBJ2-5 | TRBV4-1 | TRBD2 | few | TGCGCCAGCAGCCAAGAGCGGGGGGCGCGCGGGACCCAGTACTTC | CASSQERGARGTQYF
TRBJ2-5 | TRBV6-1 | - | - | TGTGCCAGCAGTGAATCCCTAGGGGGAGAAAAGACCCAGTACTTC | CASSESLGGEKTQYF
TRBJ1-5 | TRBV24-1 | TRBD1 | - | TGTGCCACCAGTGTGACAGGGAATCAGCCCCAGCATTTT | CATSVTGNQPQHF
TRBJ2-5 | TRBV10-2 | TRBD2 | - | TGCGCCAGCAGGCCACTAGCGATCCAAGAGACCCAGTACTTC | CASRPLAIQETQYF
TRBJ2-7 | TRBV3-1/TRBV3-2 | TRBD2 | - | TGTGCCAGCAGCCTCCTGTTAGCGGGAGGCCCCTACGAGCAGTACTTC | CASSLLLAGGPYEQYF
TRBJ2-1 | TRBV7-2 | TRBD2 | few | TGTGCCAGCAGCTTAGAGCCTAGCGGGCTCAATGAGCAGTTCTTC | CASSLEPSGLNEQFF
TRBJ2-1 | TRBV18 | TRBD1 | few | TGTGCCAGCTCACCCCGGACAGGGGGCCTCAATGAGCAGTTCTTC | CASSPRTGGLNEQFF
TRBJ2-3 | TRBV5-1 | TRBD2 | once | TGCGCCAGCAGCTTGGAATTAGCGGGAGCGAGCACAGATACGCAGTATTTT | CASSLELAGASTDTQYF